This T cell receptor beta chain is drawn from a study of CD8+CD57+ T cells in acquired aplastic anemia. This CDR3 comprises 13 residues. CDR1 is DFQATT, CDR2 SNEGSKA, per germline (reference sequence). V dropped 5 bases and J dropped 0 bases, with 11 bases sitting between them. Profiling that covered TCR beta VDJ and CDR3 relied on genomic DNA as its template. TCRdb used MiXCR to reprocess the reads, holding one entry per CDR3 protein. The data show 400,000 to 500,000 distinct CDR3 sequences, approximately 70% seen once. Sequencing was performed on sorted CD4+, CD8+, or CD8+CD57+ T cells (not recorded which) from PBMCs. V is TRBV20-1 and J is TRBJ2-7, with D uncertain. The sequence was obtained from a human donor in good health, serving as a control. CDR3 region: CSASPISSYEQYF. CDR3 nucleotide sequence: TGCAGTGCTTCTCCTATCAGCTCCTACGAGCAGTACTTC.